This T cell receptor beta chain was identified in a study of T-cell memory formation after mild COVID-19. Study-wide background: Among the donors, TCR clusters were largely specific to each donor.

In this sample, this clonotype turned up many times. The target antigen is unknown. Points from the study as a whole: Cross-reactive memory apparently joined, as some responding clones appeared in pre-infection memory.

A single record per CDR3 protein comes from TCRdb applying MiXCR to the 5' RACE reads. In the table there are 55,000 to 65,000 distinct CDR3 sequences, around a tenth of which are singletons. Germline V gives CDR1 SGHTA, CDR2 FQGNSA. CDR3 length equals 16 residues. Trimming at V came to 1 base and at J to 6 bases, leaving 8 bases not matched to a gene. The clonotype was recovered from a man between 18 and 29 years old who had mild COVID-19 (a few samples of this study predate the infection). Cell type and time point are not known. The rearrangement links TRBV7-2 to TRBJ2-1; 8 nucleotides line up with TRBD1. The sequenced sample consisted of PBMCs or a T cell subset sorted from them (not recorded which). CDR3 amino acids: CASSLGSAGGLNEQFF. DNA of the CDR3: TGTGCCAGCAGCTTAGGTTCGGCAGGGGGCCTCAATGAGCAGTTCTTC.